This entry features one TCR beta chain sequence. The data derive from a study of shared clonotypes between healthy human individuals. The study drew all its donors from Caucasian adults living in Nashville, Tennessee. Generated by immunoSEQ multiplex PCR, the TCRdb table keeps only in-frame clones and is missing some. Here the sample spans about 1.5 million clones, roughly 98% being singletons. The source is a man aged 25 to 45 in good health. What was sequenced was naive CD4+ T cells sorted from blood. Subset defined: CD45RA+ positively selected.

DNA for the CDR3: TGCGCCAGCAGCGACGGGACAGCCTCTTTACCCACTAATGAAAAACTGTTTTTT. Its protein product is CASSDGTASLPTNEKLFF. The chain couples TRBV5-1 to TRBJ1-4, with 7 bases fitting TRBD1. The ends lost 4 bases at V and 2 bases at J; junction bases unmatched: 14. This CDR3 has 18 amino acids. The germline V gene has CDR1 SGHRS and CDR2 YFSETQ.